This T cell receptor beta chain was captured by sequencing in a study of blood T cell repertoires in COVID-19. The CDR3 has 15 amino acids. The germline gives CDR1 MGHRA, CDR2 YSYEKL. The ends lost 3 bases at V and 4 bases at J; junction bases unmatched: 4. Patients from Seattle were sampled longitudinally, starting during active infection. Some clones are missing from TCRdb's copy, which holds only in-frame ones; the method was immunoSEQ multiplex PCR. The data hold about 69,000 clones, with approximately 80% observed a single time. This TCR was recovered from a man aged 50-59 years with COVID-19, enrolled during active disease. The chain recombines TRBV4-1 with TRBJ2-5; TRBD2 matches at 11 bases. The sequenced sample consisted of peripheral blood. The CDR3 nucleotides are TGCGCCAGCAGCCACGACGGACTAGCGGGAGAGACCCAGTACTTC. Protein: CASSHDGLAGETQYF.